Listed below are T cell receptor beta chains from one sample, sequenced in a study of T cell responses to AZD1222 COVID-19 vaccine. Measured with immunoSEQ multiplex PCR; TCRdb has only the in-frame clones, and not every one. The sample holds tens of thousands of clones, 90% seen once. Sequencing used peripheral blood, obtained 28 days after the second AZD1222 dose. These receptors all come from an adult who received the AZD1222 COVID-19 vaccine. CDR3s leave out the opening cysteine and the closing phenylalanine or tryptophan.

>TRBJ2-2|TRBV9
ASSVDGPNTGELF
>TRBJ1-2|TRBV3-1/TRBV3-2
ASSPRDSLGSGGYT
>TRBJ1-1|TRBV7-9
ASSSDRRTMNTEAF
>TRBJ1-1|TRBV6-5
ASRQLTRDTEAF
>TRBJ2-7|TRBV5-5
ASSFRTSSGGDYYEQY
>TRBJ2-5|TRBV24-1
ATSDPRTGGETQY
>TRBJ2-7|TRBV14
ASSQEQYEQY
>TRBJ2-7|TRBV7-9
ASSQQGGPLYEQY
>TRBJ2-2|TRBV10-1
ASSYNTGELF
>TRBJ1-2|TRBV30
AWGVQGYGYT
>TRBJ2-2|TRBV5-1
ASSKNPQEPGELF
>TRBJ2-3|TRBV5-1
ASSLADRSTDTQY
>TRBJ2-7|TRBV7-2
ASSSQGRHEQY
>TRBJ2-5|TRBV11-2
ASSLDGGYQETQY
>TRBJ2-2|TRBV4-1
ASSLEGRGGTGELF
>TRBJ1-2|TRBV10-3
AINPTGEGYGYT
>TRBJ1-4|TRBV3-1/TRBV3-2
ASSPRRGTNEKLF
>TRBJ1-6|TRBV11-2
ASSLRALPNSPLH
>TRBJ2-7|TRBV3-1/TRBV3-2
ASSQDSSLSGGQY
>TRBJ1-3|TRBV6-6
ASSYSKGPGGNTIY
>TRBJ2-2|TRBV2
ASSDRDLGELF
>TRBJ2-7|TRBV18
ASSPSPSYEQY
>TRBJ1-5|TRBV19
ASSILGLQPQH
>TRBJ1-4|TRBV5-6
ASSFKATNEKLF
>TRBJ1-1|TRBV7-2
ASSFYEGTEAF
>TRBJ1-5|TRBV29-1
SVAENSNQPQH
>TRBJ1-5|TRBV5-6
ASSLKQGSHNQPQH
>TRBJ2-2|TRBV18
ASSPVYSGELF
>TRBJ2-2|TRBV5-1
ASSLGGKRVGYTGELF
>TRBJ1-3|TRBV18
ASSPLSSHSGNTIY
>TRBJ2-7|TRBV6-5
ASSYGQGFDEQY
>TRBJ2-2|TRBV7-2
ASSGRADTGELF
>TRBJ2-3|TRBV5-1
ASSWGTGGEDTQY
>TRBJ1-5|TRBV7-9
ASSSSLGGDQPQH
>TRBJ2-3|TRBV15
ATSRAGTKVRTDTQY
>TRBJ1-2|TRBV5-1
ASSPRQGSYGYT
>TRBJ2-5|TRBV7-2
ASSLRLLGHGETQY
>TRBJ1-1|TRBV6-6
ASRRTEAF
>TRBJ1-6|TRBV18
ASSPQDSYNSPLH
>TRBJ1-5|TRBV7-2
ASSAQAYNQPQH
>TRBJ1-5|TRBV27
ASSLRGGQGMSQPQH
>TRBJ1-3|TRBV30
AWLQGGSGNTIY
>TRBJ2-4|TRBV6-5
ASSNSKNIQY
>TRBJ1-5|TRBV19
ASSKQGAGRGQPQH
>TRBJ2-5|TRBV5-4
ASRDSGGQETQY
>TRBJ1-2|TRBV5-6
ASSFRSQGGGYT
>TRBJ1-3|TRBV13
ASSSQGTGNTIY
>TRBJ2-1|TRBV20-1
SASIGRGPHNEQF
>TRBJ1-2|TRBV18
ASSPWTGVGYT
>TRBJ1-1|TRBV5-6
ASSLDGQGQTEAF
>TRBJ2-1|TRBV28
ASSLLPGEQF
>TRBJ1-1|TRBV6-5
ASSLDPNTEAF
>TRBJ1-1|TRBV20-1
SAFATPGAF